This T cell receptor beta chain was profiled in a study of blood T cell repertoires in COVID-19. The authors' processing: Estimation of nucleated cell counts was performed using reference gene primer amplification. TCRdb's copy holds only in-frame clones and misses some; the assay was immunoSEQ multiplex PCR. Clone size and V and J calls were adopted from that table, with D and trimming inferred from the DNA. Here the sample spans approximately 110,000 clones, roughly 83% being singletons. This TCR came from a human donor in a cohort sampled during active COVID-19. The sample comprised peripheral blood.

The CDR3 nucleotides read TGTGCCAGCAGTTCCCACATCCAAGAGACCCAGTACTTC. This encodes CASSSHIQETQYF. This chain joins TRBV28 and TRBJ2-5; D is undetermined. The germline gives CDR1 MDHEN, CDR2 SYDVKM. The V end lost 4 bases, the J end lost 1 base, and 7 bases lay between the germline ends. The CDR3 sequence is 13 residues long.